This entry lists 7 T cell receptor beta chains sequenced from one sample in a study of blood T cell repertoires in COVID-19. Some clones are missing from TCRdb's copy, which holds only in-frame ones; the method was immunoSEQ multiplex PCR. The data contain under 95,000 clones, 70% to 90% of them singletons. The material sequenced was peripheral blood. The receptors derive from a woman of 80 years or more with acute or convalescent COVID-19.

The chain has TRBV19 and TRBJ2-6; 8 bases agree with TRBD1. V trimming: 2 bases; J trimming: 2 bases; junction bases outside the gene matches: 5. CDR3 length: 17 residues. Looked up from germline, CDR1 is LNHDA and CDR2 is SQIVND (reference sequence). The CDR3 protein is CASSISPGQAGANVLTF. CDR3 sequence (DNA): TGTGCCAGTAGTATATCCCCGGGACAGGCTGGGGCCAACGTCCTGACTTTC. Full variable domain (outside the CDR3, taken from reference TRBV19 and TRBJ2-6): DGGITQSPKYLFRKEGQNVTLSCEQNLNHDAMYWYRQDPGQGLRLIYYSQIVNDFQKGDIAEGYSVSREKKESFPLTVTSAQKNPTAFYLCASSISPGQAGANVLTFGAGSRLTVL.

The chain is built from TRBV7-9 and TRBJ1-3; 9 nucleotides align to TRBD1. The CDR3 consists of 14 residues. Germline CDR1 reads SEHNR; CDR2 reads FQNEAQ (reference sequence). V lost 6 bases, J lost 5 bases, and 5 bases stayed unmatched. CDR3 loop: CASRLTGGRNTIYF. Written as DNA, the CDR3 is TGTGCCAGCAGATTAACAGGGGGCCGAAACACCATATATTTT.

This chain uses TRBV27 with TRBJ2-2; the match to TRBD2 covers 7 bases. Germline CDR1 is MNHEY and CDR2 is SMNVEV (reference sequence). This CDR3 is 18 amino acids long. The V and J ends lost 3 bases and 5 bases, in that order; junction bases with no gene match: 15. The CDR3 is CASSLRWRQGGGTGELFF. DNA of the CDR3: TGTGCCAGCAGTTTGAGGTGGAGGCAGGGCGGGGGTACCGGGGAGCTGTTTTTT.

V and J are TRBV5-1 and TRBJ1-6; unclear D gene. The CDR3 extends over 14 amino acids. Germline V gives CDR1 SGHRS, CDR2 YFSETQ. The V end lost 3 bases, the J end lost 5 bases, and 9 bases lay between the germline ends. The CDR3, as DNA: TGCGCCAGCAGCTCAGACATGGATAATTCACCCCTCCACTTT. It specifies CASSSDMDNSPLHF.

This chain joins TRBV6-6 and TRBJ1-6; D is undetermined. CDR1 and CDR2 (germline): MNHNY, SVGAGI (reference sequence). V lost 5 bases, J lost 1 base, and 15 bases lay in between. The CDR3 spans 17 residues. This CDR3 reads CASSPTVGSSYNSPLHF. The CDR3 DNA reads as TGTGCCAGCAGTCCCACCGTAGGGAGTTCCTATAATTCACCCCTCCACTTT.

This chain joins TRBV23-1 and TRBJ1-1, with D possibly matching TRBD1 (6 bases). TRBV23-1 is an ORF for which the function is uncertain. This CDR3 is built from 16 residues. The V end lost 8 bases, the J end lost 5 bases, and 24 bases lay between the germline ends. CDR3 sequence: CASSLLPQGRNTEAFF. CDR3 in DNA: TGCGCCAGCTCCCTCCTTCCGCAGGGGCGAAATACTGAAGCTTTCTTT.

This clone turned up a few times. V is TRBV25-1 and J is TRBJ1-2; no reliable D call. From germline, CDR1 is MGHDK and CDR2 SYGVNS. Trimming cost V 2 bases and J 4 bases, with 8 bases left between them. The CDR3 length is 13 residues. The CDR3 spells CASSEQTSYGYTF. The CDR3 nucleotides are TGTGCCAGCAGTGAACAAACTTCCTATGGCTACACCTTC.